The 20 T cell receptor beta chains below come from one sample, sequenced in a study of long-term antiretroviral therapy in people with HIV. The authors ran the immunoSEQ assay, v3.0, at survey level. Only in-frame clones appear in the TCRdb table, and some are missing; sequencing was by immunoSEQ multiplex PCR. This table has 42,000 or so clones, about nine tenths appearing once. Sequenced material: unsorted PBMCs, taken 1.2 years after starting antiretroviral therapy. These receptors all come from a woman aged 45-60 years with HIV.

The chain carries TRBV6-6 and TRBJ2-2, with a possible D match to TRBD1 (6 bases). Trimming took 6 bases from V and 2 from J, leaving 13 bases between them. The CDR3 consists of 15 residues. Germline lookup yields CDR1 MNHNY and CDR2 SVGAGI (reference sequence). CDR3 loop: CASSQDSSNTGELFF. The DNA of the CDR3 is TGTGCCAGCAGCCAGGACAGCTCAAACACCGGGGAGCTGTTTTTT.

V usage is TRBV7-3 and J usage is TRBJ1-1, with no clear D. The CDR3 has 13 amino acids. Germline V gives CDR1 SGHTA, CDR2 FQGTGA. V gave up 1 base and J gave up 0 bases, with 3 bases separating them. This CDR3 reads CASSLSLNTEAFF. CDR3 DNA: TGTGCCAGCAGCTTAAGTCTGAACACTGAAGCTTTCTTT.

The V call is TRBV6-5, the J call TRBJ2-7; D is uncertain. CDR3 size: 14 residues. Trimming pared 2 bases from V and 0 bases from J, leaving 8 bases between. The germline V gene has CDR1 MNHEY and CDR2 SVGAGI. CDR3 loop: CASSYKDRSYEQYF. The CDR3 DNA is TGTGCCAGCAGTTACAAGGACCGCTCCTACGAGCAGTACTTC.

About this clone itself: One junction end disagrees with the germline gene, perhaps due to a read error. The chain combines TRBV7-7 with TRBJ2-7, with 10 bases matching TRBD1. Germline V CDR1 and CDR2: SSHAT, FNYEAQ (reference sequence). The CDR3 contains 13 residues. DNA for the CDR3: TGTGCTAGCAGCCCGGACAGGGGGTACGAGCAGTACTTC. Amino acids: CASSPDRGYEQYF.

In its sample, this clone was seen a few times. This chain uses TRBV5-4 with TRBJ1-5; 11 bases agree with TRBD1. The CDR3 spans 13 residues. The V gene end was trimmed by 9 bases and the J gene end by 5 bases; junction bases not matched to a gene: 4. Germline loops: CDR1 SGHNT, CDR2 YYREEE (reference sequence). The CDR3 DNA follows: TGTGCCACGGGACAGGGGGGGGATCAGCCCCAGCATTTT. This translates into CATGQGGDQPQHF.

This chain links TRBV4-1 with TRBJ2-7; no clear D. The germline gives CDR1 MGHRA, CDR2 YSYEKL. Trimming removed 1 base from V and 5 bases from J, with 15 bases in between. The CDR3 sequence is 15 residues long. The CDR3 DNA reads as TGCGCCAGCAGCCAAGGCGGAAGGGCTCGTAACGAGCAGTACTTC. This translates into CASSQGGRARNEQYF.

The rearrangement joins TRBV5-5 to TRBJ1-6; no clear D gene. The CDR3 has 15 amino acids. The V end was cut by 1 base, the J end by 8 bases, with 13 bases between. Germline assignment: CDR1 SGHKS and CDR2 YYEKEE (reference sequence). The CDR3 reads CASSLRVMTDSPLHF. In DNA form, the CDR3 reads TGTGCCAGCAGCTTGAGGGTTATGACGGATTCACCCCTCCACTTT.

This clone was recorded only once. V gene TRBV5-1 combines with J gene TRBJ2-5; TRBD2 is a possible D gene (7 bases). V lost 0 bases, J lost 1 base, and 13 bases lay in between. Germline CDR1 and CDR2: SGHRS and YFSETQ. The length of the CDR3 is 16 residues. CDR3 amino acids: CASSLVGGGFQETQYF. In DNA, the CDR3 is TGCGCCAGCAGCTTGGTGGGGGGGGGCTTCCAAGAGACCCAGTACTTC.

The chain employs TRBV19 and TRBJ1-4, with D possibly matching TRBD1 (5 bases). Between the trimmed V and J ends, which lost 5 bases and 4 bases, there was a span of 11 bases. This CDR3 comprises 14 residues. Germline assignment: CDR1 LNHDA and CDR2 SQIVND (reference sequence). CDR3 region: CASSQGSNNEKLFF. The CDR3 DNA reads as TGTGCCAGTAGTCAGGGCTCAAATAATGAAAAACTGTTTTTT.

This clone came up a few times. The chain joins TRBV5-1 to TRBJ2-2, with 9 positions matching TRBD1. The V gene's germline CDR1 is SGHRS and CDR2 YFSETQ. The CDR3 is 15 residues long. V gave up 0 bases and J gave up 7 bases; unmatched junction bases: 4. The CDR3 region is CASSLDRGRSGELFF. Written as DNA, the CDR3 is TGCGCCAGCAGCTTGGACAGGGGGCGGAGCGGGGAGCTGTTTTTT.

The V call is TRBV6-5, the J call TRBJ1-2; tentative D call: TRBD1 (6 bases). Trimming pared 3 bases from V and 8 bases from J, leaving 19 bases between. This CDR3 contains 15 residues. Germline V gene lookup returns CDR1 MNHEY and CDR2 SVGAGI. CDR3 DNA: TGTGCCAGCAGTTATTCTTGGACAGAGCCGATGGGCTACACCTTC. As protein: CASSYSWTEPMGYTF.

V is TRBV29-1 and J is TRBJ2-1; 8 bases map to TRBD2. The CDR3 loop spans 16 amino acids. Germline V CDR1 and CDR2: SQVTM, ANQGSEA. After removal of 2 bases from V and 7 bases from J, the junction contained 13 bases not matched to a gene. CDR3 nucleotide sequence: TGCAGCGTTGAATCCGGAGCGGGGGCTTTTGGAAATGAGCAGTTCTTC. It encodes CSVESGAGAFGNEQFF.

The chain is built from TRBV2 and TRBJ2-3; D is ambiguous. The CDR3 totals 15 residues. Between the trimmed V and J ends, which lost 1 base and 0 bases, there was a span of 8 bases. CDR1 and CDR2 (germline): SNHLY, FYNNEI. The CDR3 region has the DNA TGTGCCAGCAGTGAAGGGCAGGTTAGCACAGATACGCAGTATTTT. Residues: CASSEGQVSTDTQYF.

The V call is TRBV13, the J call TRBJ2-3; the match to TRBD1 covers 9 bases. Germline values: CDR1 PRHDT, CDR2 FYEKMQ (reference sequence). There are 15 residues in the CDR3. V dropped 3 bases and J dropped 0; count of bases not matched to a gene: 1. The CDR3 here is CASSLGQGSTDTQYF. As DNA, the CDR3 is TGTGCCAGCAGCTTGGGACAGGGAAGCACAGATACGCAGTATTTT.

This clone was recorded only once. This chain's CDR3 is CSGGRDGGEQYF. The DNA of the CDR3 is TGCAGCGGGGGCAGGGACGGGGGCGAGCAGTACTTC. This sequence joins TRBV29-1 and TRBJ2-7, with a tentative D call TRBD2 (6 bases). V lost 7 bases to trimming and J lost 6 bases, with 16 bases between them. Germline V gene lookup returns CDR1 SQVTM and CDR2 ANQGSEA. There are 12 residues in the CDR3.

This clone has a handful of counts. The chain joins TRBV11-2 to TRBJ2-1, with D hard to call. The CDR3 is made up of 14 amino acids. V was clipped by 2 bases and J by 4 bases, with 9 bases between them. In germline, CDR1 is SGHAT, CDR2 FQNNGV. The CDR3 protein is CASSLWTVYNEQFF. The CDR3 nucleotides read TGTGCCAGCAGCTTATGGACGGTTTACAATGAGCAGTTCTTC.

The chain uses TRBV12-5 and TRBJ1-5; TRBD1 aligns across 9 bases. Losses at the gene ends were 2 bases for V and 5 bases for J; bases not matched to a gene: 4. CDR1 is LGHNT, CDR2 FRNRAP, per germline. This CDR3 has 15 amino acids. The CDR3 DNA reads TGTGCTAGTGGTTTGATAGACAGGGGGGATCAGCCCCAGCATTTT. Translating gives CASGLIDRGDQPQHF.

The V gene is TRBV6-1, the J gene TRBJ1-4; D possibly corresponds to TRBD1 (5 bases). This CDR3 contains 13 residues. CDR1 and CDR2 from the germline V gene are MNHNS and SASEGT. Trimming pared 6 bases from V and 3 bases from J, leaving 8 bases between. The CDR3 sequence is CASRTAANEKLFF. The CDR3 nucleotides are TGTGCCAGCAGGACAGCAGCTAATGAAAAACTGTTTTTT.

V and J are TRBV7-8 and TRBJ2-7; weak D call: TRBD1 (5 bases). This CDR3 is 14 amino acids long. V gave up 5 bases and J gave up 0 bases, with 11 bases separating them. CDR1 and CDR2 (germline): SGHVS, FQNEAQ. The CDR3 sequence: CASSPRVHSYEQYF. The CDR3 region has the DNA TGTGCCAGCAGCCCCAGGGTCCACTCCTACGAGCAGTACTTC. Full variable domain (missing parts from reference TRBV7-8 and TRBJ2-7): GAGVSQSPRYKVAKRGQDVALRCDPISGHVSLFWYQQALGQGPEFLTYFQNEAQLDKSGLPSDRFFAERPEGSVSTLKIQRTQQEDSAVYLCASSPRVHSYEQYFGPGTRLTVT.

The V call is TRBV5-1, the J call TRBJ1-5; unclear D gene. CDR3 size: 16 residues. Germline V gene lookup returns CDR1 SGHRS and CDR2 YFSETQ. Trimming pared 0 bases from V and 0 bases from J, leaving 10 bases between. The CDR3 DNA reads TGCGCCAGCAGCTTGGAACCACACAATAGCAATCAGCCCCAGCATTTT. Translating gives CASSLEPHNSNQPQHF.